Presented here are 5 T cell receptor beta chains from one specimen sequenced in a study of cytotoxic CD8 clonotypes in ibrutinib-treated CLL. The data were produced by immunoSEQ multiplex PCR, yet TCRdb's version contains in-frame clones alone and is incomplete. The sample contains approximately 190,000 clones, roughly 79% of which appear only once. The material was PBMCs, obtained after 12 months of ibrutinib treatment. All receptors come from a human donor with chronic lymphocytic leukemia.

This rearrangement joins TRBV4-2 to TRBJ2-3, with 8 bases that match TRBD2. V was pared by 1 base and J by 5 bases, with 5 bases of the junction left unmatched. Germline values: CDR1 LGHNA, CDR2 YNFKEQ. The CDR3 consists of 15 residues. DNA of the CDR3: TGTGCCAGCAGCCAAGGGACGCTAGCGGGAGATACGCAGTATTTT. Translation gives CASSQGTLAGDTQYF.

The V and J genes are TRBV19 and TRBJ1-2; D remains unclear. CDR1 is LNHDA and CDR2 is SQIVND in the germline V gene (reference sequence). V lost 7 bases and J lost 1, with 13 bases in between. The CDR3 consists of 14 residues. In DNA form, the CDR3 reads TGTGCCAGTATCCCGCCAGGCCTTAACTATGGCTACACCTTC. It translates to CASIPPGLNYGYTF.

J is TRBJ1-1 and V is TRBV2; D gene ambiguous. Trimming pared 2 bases from V and 7 bases from J, leaving 8 bases between. Germline values: CDR1 SNHLY, CDR2 FYNNEI. CDR3 length: 12 amino acids. CDR3 region: CASSEIVFEAFF. Here the CDR3 DNA reads TGTGCCAGCAGTGAAATCGTTTTTGAAGCTTTCTTT.

V is TRBV30 and J is TRBJ2-1; D may be TRBD1 (5 bases). Germline V gene data show CDR1 as GTSNPN and CDR2 as SVGIG (reference sequence). The CDR3 sequence is 14 residues long. Trimming stripped 0 bases from V and 7 bases from J, with 13 bases between. The CDR3 here is CAWSVPRVGNEQFF. The DNA of the CDR3 is TGTGCCTGGAGTGTACCCAGGGTTGGGAATGAGCAGTTCTTC.

This clone came up once. The genes are TRBV11-2 and TRBJ1-2, with D perhaps TRBD1 (5 bases). Germline CDR1 and CDR2: SGHAT and FQNNGV. V was pared by 2 bases and J by 2 bases, with 9 bases between. There are 14 residues in the CDR3. In DNA, the CDR3 is TGTGCCAGCAGCTTATCCTCAGGGAACTATGGCTACACCTTC. This gives the protein CASSLSSGNYGYTF.